These 14 T cell receptor beta chains came from one sample sequenced in a study of blood T cell repertoires in COVID-19 (dated by TCRdb to about 2020). Libraries were made using the immunoSEQ multiplex PCR assay. TCRdb mirrors the immuneACCESS table, restricted to in-frame sequences. Some clones are absent from its copies; in checked studies, under half trace to an unresolved V gene, and the reason for the others is unknown. Recorded for this sample are 120,000 to 150,000 clones; around 86% of them occurred a single time. Around 4% of the sample goes to the ten largest clones. Sequenced material: peripheral blood. The receptors come from a woman of 80 years or more with acute or convalescent COVID-19.

The CDR3 spells CASKEGLAGETQYF. In nucleotides, the CDR3 is TGTGCCAGCAAGGAGGGACTAGCGGGAGAGACCCAGTACTTC. J is TRBJ2-5 and V is TRBV2, with TRBD2 matching 12 bases. The CDR3 has 14 amino acids. V was clipped by 7 bases and J by 4 bases; unmatched bases: 4. Germline CDR1 SNHLY, CDR2 FYNNEI.

The CDR3 nucleotides are TGCGCCAGCAGCTTGTCAGGGGGCTATGGCTACACCTTC. Translated: CASSLSGGYGYTF. This chain joins TRBV5-1 and TRBJ1-2; TRBD1 matches at 7 bases. Germline V gene data show CDR1 as SGHRS and CDR2 as YFSETQ. J gave up 4 bases and V 1 base, and 1 base lay outside the gene matches. The CDR3 is made up of 13 amino acids.

V is TRBV27 and J is TRBJ1-3, with D tentatively TRBD1 (6 bases). CDR1 is MNHEY, CDR2 SMNVEV, per germline (reference sequence). V lost 3 bases and J lost 3, with 12 bases in between. This CDR3 region has 15 residues. CDR3 in DNA: TGTGCCAGCAGTTTGCAGGGGATAAGTGGAAACACCATATATTTT. Its translation is CASSLQGISGNTIYF.

This chain joins TRBV19 and TRBJ2-4; a possible D gene is TRBD1 (6 bases). Germline V lookup: CDR1 LNHDA, CDR2 SQIVND (reference sequence). The V end was cut by 4 bases, the J end by 0 bases, with 10 bases between. This CDR3 has 15 amino acids. The CDR3 coding sequence is TGTGCCAGTAGTAAATACAGGGAAGCCAAAAACATTCAGTACTTC. Protein: CASSKYREAKNIQYF.

J is TRBJ2-2 and V is TRBV10-1; 9 bases fit TRBD1. The germline CDR1 and CDR2 sequences are WNHNN and SYGVQD (reference sequence). The V and J ends lost 1 base and 3 bases, in that order; junction bases with no gene match: 3. The CDR3 is 16 amino acids. The CDR3 DNA is TGCGCCAGCAGTGAGTATAACAGGGGGCACACCGGGGAGCTGTTTTTT. It yields the protein CASSEYNRGHTGELFF.

The J gene is TRBJ2-2, the V gene TRBV3-1 (or the pseudogene TRBV3-2); 7 nucleotides agree with TRBD2. The CDR3 runs 17 residues. V shed 0 bases, J shed 6 bases, and the junction held 10 bases outside the gene matches. The germline gives CDR1 LGHDT, CDR2 YNNKEL (reference sequence). Here the CDR3 DNA reads TGTGCCAGCAGCCAAGATTTCGGACTAGAACTCTCCGGGGAGCTGTTTTTT. It yields the protein CASSQDFGLELSGELFF.

V and J are TRBV19 and TRBJ1-2; D is uncertain. V was clipped by 8 bases and J by 5 bases, with 18 bases between them. The CDR3 length is 14 residues. Per the germline V gene, CDR1 is LNHDA and CDR2 is SQIVND (reference sequence). The CDR3 here is CASRGRTAAYGYTF. The DNA for the CDR3 is TGTGCCAGTCGCGGAAGGACTGCGGCGTATGGCTACACCTTC.

The V call is TRBV10-3, the J call TRBJ2-1, with 9 bases identical to TRBD2. The junction had 9 bases not matched to a gene; V was cut back by 8 bases and J by 7 bases. This CDR3 contains 14 residues. CDR1 is ENHRY and CDR2 is SYGVKD in the germline V gene. The DNA of the CDR3 is TGTGCCATCGGAGGACTAGCGTTTATAAATGAGCAGTTCTTC. Protein product: CAIGGLAFINEQFF.

The V and J genes are TRBV14 and TRBJ2-1, with a possible D match to TRBD2 (5 bases). The CDR3 runs 15 residues. The V end was cut by 2 bases, the J end by 9 bases, with 17 bases between. The germline V gene has CDR1 SGHDN and CDR2 FVKESK. CDR3 in amino acids: CASSQTGNNWGEQFF. CDR3 nucleotide sequence: TGTGCCAGCAGCCAAACCGGGAACAACTGGGGTGAGCAGTTCTTC.

This clone has more than one count but fewer than ten. The CDR3 sequence is CASSLGTSGGLNNEQFF. DNA of the CDR3: TGTGCCAGCAGTTTAGGGACTAGCGGGGGCCTCAACAATGAGCAGTTCTTC. The V gene is TRBV28, the J gene TRBJ2-1, with TRBD2 matching 14 bases. Germline CDR1 and CDR2: MDHEN and SYDVKM. J gave up 5 bases and V 2 bases, and 5 bases lay outside the gene matches. CDR3 length: 17 residues.

This rearrangement joins TRBV29-1 to TRBJ2-7; TRBD1 agrees at 9 bases. The J segment lost 10 bases and the V segment lost 7 bases, leaving 11 bases of the junction unmatched. This CDR3 spans 12 amino acids. Germline values: CDR1 SQVTM, CDR2 ANQGSEA. The CDR3 region is CSAAPYRGQQYF. CDR3 bases: TGCAGCGCTGCCCCCTACAGGGGGCAACAGTACTTC.

CDR3 DNA sequence: TGCGCCAGCAGTGATCAAGCAGGGGGCGGTGAAAAACTGTTTTTT. It yields the protein CASSDQAGGGEKLFF. The chain employs TRBV5-1 and TRBJ1-4; 8 nucleotides agree with TRBD1. CDR1 and CDR2 from the germline V gene are SGHRS and YFSETQ. This CDR3 is 15 amino acids long. The V gene end was trimmed by 5 bases and the J gene end by 7 bases; junction bases not matched to a gene: 10.

The genes are TRBV24-1 and TRBJ2-5; maybe TRBD2 (6 bases). This CDR3 contains 15 residues. In germline, CDR1 is KGHDR, CDR2 SFDVKD. Trimming stripped 2 bases from V and 5 bases from J, with 14 bases between. The CDR3 reads CATSDYRGGWETQYF. In DNA, the CDR3 is TGTGCCACCAGTGATTATCGTGGAGGGTGGGAGACCCAGTACTTC.

The V gene is TRBV10-3, the J gene TRBJ1-2; D gene unclear. CDR1 is ENHRY, CDR2 SYGVKD, per germline. This CDR3 contains 13 residues. Trimming removed 2 bases from V and 7 bases from J, with 11 bases in between. CDR3 region: CAISERGSVGYTF. The CDR3 DNA is TGTGCCATCAGTGAGCGAGGGTCCGTTGGCTACACCTTC.